This T cell receptor (beta chain) derives from a study of monozygotic twins with inflammatory bowel disease. Germline values: CDR1 SGHRS, CDR2 YFSETQ. CDR3 size: 13 residues. One entry per CDR3 protein, without DNA, is what TCRdb gives after re-calling the 5' RACE reads. The clone table shows around 400,000 distinct CDR3 sequences, with the ten largest holding around 2.5%. The sequencing sample was made of blood. This receptor was taken from a human donor with ulcerative colitis or Crohn's disease, or a healthy co-twin of an affected twin (not recorded which). V gene TRBV5-1 combines with J gene TRBJ2-2. This chain's CDR3 is CASSLGSSGELFF.